One T cell receptor beta chain is described in this entry. What it recognizes is unknown. Sequencing was performed with immunoSEQ multiplex PCR; in TCRdb, only in-frame clones are kept and a portion is missing. The table has around 50,000 clones, 56% seen once. This specimen comes from a study of cytotoxic CD8 clonotypes in ibrutinib-treated CLL. Study as a whole: The patient breakdown showed more than nine relapsed/refractory and around 16 treatment-naive cases, with 17 IGHV unmutated. Collecting the response samples happened after a median approximately twelve months of treatment, with a range of 6 to 36. Study-level points and caveats: Clonality went up at the time of ibrutinib response, stayed stable in sustained remission, and later dropped back toward its baseline level at progression.

CDR3 size: 15 residues. V dropped 6 bases and J dropped 4; count of bases not matched to a gene: 8. The V gene's germline CDR1 is SEHNR and CDR2 FQNEAQ (reference sequence). This sample comprised PBMCs, obtained after 24 months of ibrutinib treatment. The gene calls are TRBV7-9 and TRBJ2-1; 8 bases map to TRBD2. The origin of this receptor is a human donor with chronic lymphocytic leukemia. CDR3 nucleotides: TGTGCCAGCAGGCGAGCGGGAGCCGGATACAATGAGCAGTTCTTC. Translated, it gives CASRRAGAGYNEQFF.